This section outlines one TCR beta chain sequence together with its context. The antigen is unknown. TCRdb redid the calling of the RT-PCR reads with MiXCR, one entry per CDR3 protein. This repertoire shows roughly 570,000 distinct CDR3 sequences, 14% found once; its top ten account for around 10%. The source of the sample is a study of response to subunit inactivated influenza vaccine. CDR3 size: 16 residues. With V trimmed by 1 base and J by 4 bases, 10 bases remained unmatched. Germline assignment: CDR1 DFQATT and CDR2 SNEGSKA (reference sequence). Study observations and caveats: Each seasonal influenza vaccination recruits few new T cells, the authors suggested.

This receptor was obtained from a man aged 45-60 years who received an inactivated influenza vaccine. V and J are TRBV20-1 and TRBJ1-1; 9 bases line up with TRBD1. The source was PBMCs from blood, collected roughly 13 days after vaccination. CDR3: CSARGTGVRVSTEAFF. CDR3 nucleotide sequence: TGCAGTGCTAGAGGGACAGGGGTCAGGGTGAGCACTGAAGCTTTCTTT.